The TCR beta chain described here comes from a study of T cell changes during pregnancy in multiple sclerosis. Some clones are missing from TCRdb's copy, which holds only in-frame ones; the method was immunoSEQ multiplex PCR. The table shows 45,000 to 50,000 clones, with 75% to 95% occurring only once. After removal of 8 bases from V and 9 bases from J, the junction contained 0 bases not matched to a gene. Germline V gives CDR1 MGHDK, CDR2 SYGVNS. The CDR3 runs 10 residues. This TCR was recovered from a female donor with multiple sclerosis, enrolled in a pregnancy study. The chain recombines TRBV25-1 with TRBJ2-1; 8 bases fit TRBD1. The material sequenced was CD8+ T cells from peripheral blood mononuclear cells, taken after pregnancy. The CDR3 protein is CASGQGEQFF. The CDR3 DNA follows: TGTGCCAGCGGACAGGGTGAGCAGTTCTTC.